The clone carrying this T cell receptor beta chain was seen more than once but under ten times. Trimming took 6 bases from V and 0 from J, leaving 8 bases between them. The germline V gene encodes CDR1 SNHLY and CDR2 FYNNEI. CDR3 length: 14 amino acids. The sample originates from a study of blood T cells in healthy people across ages. Alongside a J-beta primer mix, a sample-barcoded 5' primer served in a second PCR lasting about 7 to 12 cycles. TCRdb independently ran MiXCR on the 5' RACE reads; one entry per CDR3 protein. The repertoire holds 500,000 to 650,000 distinct CDR3 sequences, with 25% to 35% as singletons. These data are also associated with another study on T cells of mothers and their children.

This clonotype originated in a boy between 2 and 15 years old in good health. Input material: blood. V and J are TRBV2 and TRBJ1-4; D is unclear. CDR3 in amino acids: CASRVIATNEKLFF. CDR3 sequence (DNA): TGTGCCAGCAGGGTAATTGCAACTAATGAAAAACTGTTTTTT. Combining the CDR3 with reference TRBV2 and TRBJ1-4 gives the whole variable domain EPEVTQTPSHQVTQMGQEVILRCVPISNHLYFYWYRQILGQKVEFLVSFYNNEISEKSEIFDDQFSVERPDGSNFTLKIRSTKLEDSAMYFCASRVIATNEKLFFGSGTQLSVL.